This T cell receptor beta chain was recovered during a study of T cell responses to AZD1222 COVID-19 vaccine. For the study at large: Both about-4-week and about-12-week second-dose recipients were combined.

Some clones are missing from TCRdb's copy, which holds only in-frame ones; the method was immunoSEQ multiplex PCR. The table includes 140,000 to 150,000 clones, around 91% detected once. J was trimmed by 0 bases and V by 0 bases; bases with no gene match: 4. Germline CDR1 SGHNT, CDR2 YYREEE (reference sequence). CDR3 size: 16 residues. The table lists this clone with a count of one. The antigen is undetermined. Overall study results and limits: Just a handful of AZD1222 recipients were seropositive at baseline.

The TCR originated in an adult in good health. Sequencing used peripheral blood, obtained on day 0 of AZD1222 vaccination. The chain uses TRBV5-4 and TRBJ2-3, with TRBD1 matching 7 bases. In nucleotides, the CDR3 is TGTGCCAGCAGCTTGGCTGGGACAGCTAGCACAGATACGCAGTATTTT. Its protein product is CASSLAGTASTDTQYF.